This T cell receptor (beta chain) was captured by sequencing in a study of T cell repertoires in cytomegalovirus infection. Study-wide context: Public TCR beta signatures provided an indication of both CMV infection and a matching HLA type.

TCRdb analysed the reads with MiXCR anew, one entry per CDR3 protein. The sample has 480,000 or so distinct CDR3 sequences, roughly 12% seen once. The length of the CDR3 is 15 residues. Trimming pared 6 bases from V and 2 bases from J, leaving 14 bases between. The germline V gene has CDR1 SEHNR and CDR2 FQNEAQ (reference sequence). The sequence derives from a human donor in good health (CMV status not recorded). Some clones in this sample may be carry-over from other donors' samples. The sample taken for sequencing was PBMCs. The chain is built from TRBV7-9 and TRBJ2-1; D remains ambiguous. CDR3 in DNA: TGTGCCAGCAGTCACGCCGGCGAGACCTACAATGAGCAGTTCTTC. It encodes CASSHAGETYNEQFF.